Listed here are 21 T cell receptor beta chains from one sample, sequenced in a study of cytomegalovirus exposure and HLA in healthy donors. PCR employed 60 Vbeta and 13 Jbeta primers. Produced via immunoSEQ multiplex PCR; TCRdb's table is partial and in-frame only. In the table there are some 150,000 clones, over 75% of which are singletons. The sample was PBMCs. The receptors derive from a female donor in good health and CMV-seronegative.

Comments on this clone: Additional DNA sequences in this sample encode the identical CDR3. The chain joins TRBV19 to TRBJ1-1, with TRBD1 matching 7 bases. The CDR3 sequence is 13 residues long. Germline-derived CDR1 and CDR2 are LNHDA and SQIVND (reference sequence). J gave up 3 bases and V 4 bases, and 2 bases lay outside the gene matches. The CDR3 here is CASSTTGDTEAFF. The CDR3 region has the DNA TGTGCCAGTAGTACTACAGGGGACACTGAAGCTTTCTTT.

The CDR3 is CASTIGGVDNEQFF. The CDR3 DNA reads as TGTGCCAGCACTATAGGGGGAGTCGACAATGAGCAGTTCTTC. The chain links TRBV28 to TRBJ2-1; maybe TRBD1 (6 bases). The V end lost 7 bases, the J end lost 5 bases, and 15 bases lay between the germline ends. This CDR3 contains 14 residues. The germline V gene has CDR1 MDHEN and CDR2 SYDVKM. Variable domain in full (rest from reference TRBV28 and TRBJ2-1): DVKVTQSSRYLVKRTGEKVFLECVQDMDHENMFWYRQDPGLGLRLIYFSYDVKMKEKGDIPEGYSVSREKKERFSLILESASTNQTSMYLCASTIGGVDNEQFFGPGTRLTVL.

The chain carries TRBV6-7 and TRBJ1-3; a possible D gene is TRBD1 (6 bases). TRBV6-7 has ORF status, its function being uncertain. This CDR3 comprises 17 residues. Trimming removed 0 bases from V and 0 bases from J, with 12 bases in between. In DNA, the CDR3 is TGTGCCAGCAGTTACTCGGGGGCAGGCAACTCTGGAAACACCATATATTTT. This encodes CASSYSGAGNSGNTIYF.

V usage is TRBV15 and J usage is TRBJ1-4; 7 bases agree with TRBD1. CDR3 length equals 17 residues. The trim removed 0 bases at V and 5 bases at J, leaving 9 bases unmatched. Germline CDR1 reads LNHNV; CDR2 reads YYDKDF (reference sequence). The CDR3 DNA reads TGTGCCACCAGCAGAGATGGCTTGGGGACAGAAAATGAAAAACTGTTTTTT. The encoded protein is CATSRDGLGTENEKLFF.

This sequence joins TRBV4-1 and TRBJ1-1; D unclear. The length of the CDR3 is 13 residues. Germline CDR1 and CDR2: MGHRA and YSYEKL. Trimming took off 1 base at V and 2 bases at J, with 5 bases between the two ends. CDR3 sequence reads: CASSQVLNTEAFF. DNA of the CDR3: TGCGCCAGCAGCCAAGTTCTCAACACTGAAGCTTTCTTT.

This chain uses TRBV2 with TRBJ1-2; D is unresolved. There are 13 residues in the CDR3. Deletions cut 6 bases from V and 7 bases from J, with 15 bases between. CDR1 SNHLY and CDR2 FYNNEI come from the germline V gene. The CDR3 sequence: CASREAQPFGYTF. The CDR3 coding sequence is TGTGCCAGCAGGGAGGCCCAGCCCTTTGGCTACACCTTC.

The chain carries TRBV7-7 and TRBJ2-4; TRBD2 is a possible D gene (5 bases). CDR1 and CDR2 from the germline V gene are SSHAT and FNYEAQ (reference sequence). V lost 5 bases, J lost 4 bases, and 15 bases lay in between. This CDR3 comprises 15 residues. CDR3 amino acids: CASSPTGREKNIQYF. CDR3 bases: TGTGCCAGCAGCCCCACTGGACGGGAAAAAAACATTCAGTACTTC.

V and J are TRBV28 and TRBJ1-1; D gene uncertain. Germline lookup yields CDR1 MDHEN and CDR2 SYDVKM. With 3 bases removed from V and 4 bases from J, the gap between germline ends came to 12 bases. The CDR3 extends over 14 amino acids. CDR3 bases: TGTGCCAGCAGTTTTTCAGGAAAAGGCACTGAAGCTTTCTTT. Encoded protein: CASSFSGKGTEAFF.

CDR3 bases: TGTGCCAGCAGCGTAGCCCCGGGAAACACCATATATTTT. As protein: CASSVAPGNTIYF. This chain links TRBV9 with TRBJ1-3; no clear D. The V and J ends lost 0 bases and 4 bases respectively, with 5 bases between them. CDR1 is SGDLS and CDR2 is YYNGEE in the germline V gene. The CDR3 length is 13 residues. The full variable domain, in which reference TRBV9 and TRBJ1-3 provide the parts outside the CDR3, is DSGVTQTPKHLITATGQRVTLRCSPRSGDLSVYWYQQSLDQGLQFLIQYYNGEERAKGNILERFSAQQFPDLHSELNLSSLELGDSALYFCASSVAPGNTIYFGEGSWLTVV.

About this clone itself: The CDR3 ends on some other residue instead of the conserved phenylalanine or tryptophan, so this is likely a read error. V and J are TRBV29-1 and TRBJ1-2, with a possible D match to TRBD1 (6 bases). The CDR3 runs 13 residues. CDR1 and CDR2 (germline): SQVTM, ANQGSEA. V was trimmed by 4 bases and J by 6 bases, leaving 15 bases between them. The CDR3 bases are TGCAGCGTTGCGAACAGGGAAGAGGATGGCTACACCCTC. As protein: CSVANREEDGYTL.

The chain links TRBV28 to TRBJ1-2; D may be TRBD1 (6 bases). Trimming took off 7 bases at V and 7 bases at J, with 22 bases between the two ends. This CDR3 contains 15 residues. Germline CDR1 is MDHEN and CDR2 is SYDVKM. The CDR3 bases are TGTGCCAGCACCTCTCCGGGGGGCGGGATAGTTGGCTACACCTTC. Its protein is CASTSPGGGIVGYTF.

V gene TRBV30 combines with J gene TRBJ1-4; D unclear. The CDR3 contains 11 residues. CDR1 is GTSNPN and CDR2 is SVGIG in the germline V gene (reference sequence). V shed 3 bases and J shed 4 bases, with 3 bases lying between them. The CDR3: CAWSLNEKLFF. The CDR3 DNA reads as TGTGCCTGGAGCCTTAATGAAAAACTGTTTTTT.

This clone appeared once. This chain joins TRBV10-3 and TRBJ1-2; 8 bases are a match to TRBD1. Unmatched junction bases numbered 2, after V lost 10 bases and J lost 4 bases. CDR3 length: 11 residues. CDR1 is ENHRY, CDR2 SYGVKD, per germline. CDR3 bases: TGTGCCACGGGGACAGGCTATGGCTACACCTTC. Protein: CATGTGYGYTF.

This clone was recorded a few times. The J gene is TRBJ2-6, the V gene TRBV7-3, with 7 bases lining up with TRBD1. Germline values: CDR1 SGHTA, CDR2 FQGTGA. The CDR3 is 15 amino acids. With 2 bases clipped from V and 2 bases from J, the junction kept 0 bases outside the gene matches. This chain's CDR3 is CASSLDRAGANVLTF. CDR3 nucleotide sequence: TGTGCCAGCAGCTTAGACAGGGCTGGGGCCAACGTCCTGACTTTC.

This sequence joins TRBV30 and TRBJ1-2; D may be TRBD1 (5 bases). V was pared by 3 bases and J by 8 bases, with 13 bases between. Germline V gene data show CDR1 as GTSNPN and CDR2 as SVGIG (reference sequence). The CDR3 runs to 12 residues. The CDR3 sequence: CAWSGGTSGYTF. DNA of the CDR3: TGTGCCTGGAGCGGCGGGACGTCCGGCTACACCTTC. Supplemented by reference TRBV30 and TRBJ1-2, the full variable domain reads SQTIHQWPATLVQPVGSPLSLECTVEGTSNPNLYWYRQAAGRGLQLLFYSVGIGQISSEVPQNLSASRPQDRQFILSSKKLLLSDSGFYLCAWSGGTSGYTFGSGTRLTVV.

CDR3 sequence: CASSSQRGAQYF. In nucleotides, the CDR3 is TGTGCCAGCAGCTCTCAACGGGGGGCGCAGTATTTT. The V gene is TRBV7-3, the J gene TRBJ2-3, with 7 bases that match TRBD2. V gave up 4 bases and J gave up 10 bases; unmatched junction bases: 5. CDR3 length: 12 amino acids. The germline V gene has CDR1 SGHTA and CDR2 FQGTGA.

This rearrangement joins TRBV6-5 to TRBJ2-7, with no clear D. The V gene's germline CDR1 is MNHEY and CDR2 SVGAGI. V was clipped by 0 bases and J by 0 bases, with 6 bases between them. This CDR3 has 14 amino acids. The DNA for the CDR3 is TGTGCCAGCAGTTACTCGACACCCTCCTACGAGCAGTACTTC. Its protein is CASSYSTPSYEQYF.

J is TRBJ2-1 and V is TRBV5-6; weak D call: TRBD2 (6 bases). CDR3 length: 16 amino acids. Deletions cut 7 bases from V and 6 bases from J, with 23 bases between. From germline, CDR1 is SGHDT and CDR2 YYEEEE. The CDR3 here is CASGNAGGIKSNEQFF. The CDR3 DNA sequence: TGTGCCAGCGGGAACGCGGGCGGGATAAAAAGCAATGAGCAGTTCTTC. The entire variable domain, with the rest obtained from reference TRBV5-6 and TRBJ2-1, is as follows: DAGVTQSPTHLIKTRGQQVTLRCSPKSGHDTVSWYQQALGQGPQFIFQYYEEEERQRGNFPDRFSGHQFPNYSSELNVNALLLGDSALYLCASGNAGGIKSNEQFFGPGTRLTVL.

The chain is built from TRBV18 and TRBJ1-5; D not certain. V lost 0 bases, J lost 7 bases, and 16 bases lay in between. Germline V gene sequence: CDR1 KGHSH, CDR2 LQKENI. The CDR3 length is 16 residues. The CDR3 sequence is CASSPPGGSAGQPQHF. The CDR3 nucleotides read TGTGCCAGCTCACCACCGGGCGGTTCAGCGGGGCAGCCCCAGCATTTT.

The CDR3 spells CASSLAVTGRTGELFF. For the CDR3, the DNA is TGCGCCAGCAGCTTGGCAGTGACAGGGAGGACCGGGGAGCTGTTTTTT. The chain is built from TRBV5-1 and TRBJ2-2; the D gene is possibly TRBD1 (7 bases). In germline, CDR1 is SGHRS, CDR2 YFSETQ. The germline V and J ends were trimmed by 0 bases and 5 bases, with 14 bases remaining between them. This CDR3 has 16 amino acids.

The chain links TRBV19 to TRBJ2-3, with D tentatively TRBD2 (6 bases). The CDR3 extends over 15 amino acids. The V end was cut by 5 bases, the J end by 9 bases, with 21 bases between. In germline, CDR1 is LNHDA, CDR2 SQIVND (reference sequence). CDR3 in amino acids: CASSLSGTVGLTQYF. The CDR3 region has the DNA TGTGCCAGTAGTCTCTCCGGGACTGTCGGGTTGACGCAGTATTTT.